The next 15 T cell receptor beta chains were all read from a single sample in a study of cytomegalovirus exposure and HLA in healthy donors. The table came from immunoSEQ multiplex PCR; TCRdb's copy has only in-frame clones and leaves some out. This sample has some 220,000 clones, with 80% to 95% found just once. Sequencing input: PBMCs. These receptors all stem from a young woman in good health and CMV-seronegative.

In regard to this clone: At the DNA level, this CDR3 is encoded by other sequences in the same sample as well. The chain couples TRBV7-3 to TRBJ2-2; TRBD1 matches at 8 bases. Germline CDR1 SGHTA, CDR2 FQGTGA. This CDR3 is built from 15 residues. The ends lost 2 bases at V and 2 bases at J; junction bases unmatched: 1. This CDR3 is CASSLQGANTGELFF. In DNA, the CDR3 is TGTGCCAGCAGCTTACAGGGGGCTAACACCGGGGAGCTGTTTTTT.

The genes are TRBV25-1 and TRBJ2-5; 9 bases map to TRBD1. J was trimmed by 7 bases and V by 10 bases; bases with no gene match: 19. Germline values: CDR1 MGHDK, CDR2 SYGVNS. The CDR3 runs 16 residues. The CDR3 DNA is TGTGCCACCGCGAGACCGGACAGGGGACGTGGTAGGACCCAGTACTTC. Translated: CATARPDRGRGRTQYF.

The CDR3, as DNA: TGTGCCAGCAGGGGGGGACTAGCGGAATTAGATACGCAGTATTTT. Translation gives CASRGGLAELDTQYF. The rearrangement uses TRBV2 and TRBJ2-3; 11 bases line up with TRBD2. The germline CDR1 and CDR2 sequences are SNHLY and FYNNEI. CDR3 length: 15 amino acids. J gave up 5 bases and V 6 bases, and 7 bases lay outside the gene matches.

V usage is TRBV2 and J usage is TRBJ2-7; TRBD1 matches at 10 bases. CDR1 is SNHLY and CDR2 is FYNNEI in the germline V gene. This CDR3 has 13 residues. The V segment lost 6 bases and the J segment 2 bases; nucleotides outside the gene matches: 1. The CDR3 loop reads CASRGQGTYEQYF. Written as DNA, the CDR3 is TGTGCCAGCAGGGGACAGGGGACCTACGAGCAGTACTTC.

The rearrangement uses TRBV27 and TRBJ1-6; D may be TRBD1 (5 bases). Germline values: CDR1 MNHEY, CDR2 SMNVEV (reference sequence). CDR3 size: 13 residues. Trimming removed 11 bases from V and 0 bases from J, with 8 bases in between. CDR3 nucleotides: TGTGCCGGGGGGACCTCCTATAATTCACCCCTCCACTTT. Translation: CAGGTSYNSPLHF.

The chain couples TRBV30 to TRBJ2-3, with D possibly TRBD1 on 6 matching bases. The CDR3 runs to 14 residues. The germline V and J ends were trimmed by 1 base and 6 bases, with 14 bases remaining between them. From germline, CDR1 is GTSNPN and CDR2 SVGIG (reference sequence). CDR3 residues: CAWSGFNQGDTQYF. CDR3 nucleotides: TGTGCCTGGAGTGGTTTTAATCAGGGGGATACGCAGTATTTT.

V usage is TRBV7-6 and J usage is TRBJ2-1; TRBD1 matches 9 bases. The CDR3 spans 16 residues. Germline V lookup: CDR1 SGHVS, CDR2 FNYEAQ. V lost 3 bases to trimming and J lost 6 bases; unmatched junction nucleotides: 9. CDR3 loop: CASSFLPTGGSNEQFF. As DNA, the CDR3 is TGTGCCAGCAGCTTTCTTCCGACAGGGGGAAGCAATGAGCAGTTCTTC.

The chain is built from TRBV6-1 and TRBJ1-2; D perhaps matches TRBD1 (6 bases). V was trimmed by 0 bases and J by 8 bases, leaving 19 bases between them. The CDR3 sequence is 16 residues long. CDR1 and CDR2 (germline): MNHNS, SASEGT. CDR3 region: CASSEALQGRVGGYTF. For the CDR3, the DNA is TGTGCCAGCAGTGAAGCGCTTCAGGGGCGGGTCGGCGGCTACACCTTC.

The rearrangement uses TRBV11-2 and TRBJ1-2; D is unclear. Germline V lookup: CDR1 SGHAT, CDR2 FQNNGV. Trimming stripped 0 bases from V and 8 bases from J, with 13 bases between. The CDR3 runs 14 residues. The CDR3 reads CASSLDRSLSGYTF. The CDR3 coding sequence is TGTGCCAGCAGCTTAGATAGGAGCCTTTCGGGCTACACCTTC.

The chain couples TRBV19 to TRBJ1-1, with D perhaps TRBD1 (6 bases). This CDR3 has 14 residues. V was clipped by 3 bases and J by 7 bases, with 15 bases between them. CDR1 is LNHDA, CDR2 SQIVND, per germline (reference sequence). CDR3: CASSIWPWTDEAFF. The CDR3 DNA follows: TGTGCCAGTAGTATTTGGCCCTGGACAGATGAAGCTTTCTTT. Supplemented by reference TRBV19 and TRBJ1-1, the full variable domain reads DGGITQSPKYLFRKEGQNVTLSCEQNLNHDAMYWYRQDPGQGLRLIYYSQIVNDFQKGDIAEGYSVSREKKESFPLTVTSAQKNPTAFYLCASSIWPWTDEAFFGQGTRLTVV.

V is TRBV19 and J is TRBJ2-1, with TRBD2 matching over 9 bases. This CDR3 comprises 13 residues. The V and J ends lost 8 bases and 6 bases, in that order; junction bases with no gene match: 5. CDR1 and CDR2 (germline): LNHDA, SQIVND (reference sequence). The CDR3 region is CASLAGTINEQFF. DNA for the CDR3: TGTGCCAGTCTAGCGGGGACTATCAATGAGCAGTTCTTC.

This clone showed up just once. The chain has TRBV27 and TRBJ1-1; D possibly corresponds to TRBD1 (6 bases). The CDR3 sequence is 15 residues long. V gave up 9 bases and J gave up 0 bases, with 17 bases separating them. Germline-derived CDR1 and CDR2 are MNHEY and SMNVEV (reference sequence). CDR3 loop: CASQQGPMLNTEAFF. CDR3 sequence (DNA): TGTGCCAGTCAGCAGGGGCCCATGTTGAACACTGAAGCTTTCTTT.

This clone was recorded only once. Other DNA variants within this sample encode the same CDR3. The chain carries TRBV30 and TRBJ2-7; weak D call: TRBD2 (6 bases). Germline assignment: CDR1 GTSNPN and CDR2 SVGIG (reference sequence). Trimming pared 0 bases from V and 7 bases from J, leaving 10 bases between. This CDR3 spans 12 amino acids. CDR3 sequence (DNA): TGTGCCTGGAGTGTGGGAGGAGGGGAGCAGTACTTC. Amino acids: CAWSVGGGEQYF.

The rearrangement joins TRBV11-1 to TRBJ2-5; 10 bases line up with TRBD1. Germline CDR1 and CDR2: SGHAT and FQDESV (reference sequence). This CDR3 spans 15 amino acids. After removal of 5 bases from V and 2 bases from J, the junction contained 5 bases not matched to a gene. This chain's CDR3 is CASSLWTGGQETQYF. CDR3 DNA sequence: TGTGCCAGCAGCCTTTGGACAGGGGGACAAGAGACCCAGTACTTC.

This clone was counted a few times. This chain connects TRBV28 to TRBJ1-5, with TRBD1 matching over 7 bases. Germline CDR1 and CDR2: MDHEN and SYDVKM. CDR3 size: 14 residues. V shed 6 bases and J 2 bases; nucleotides not matched to a gene: 4. CDR3: CASSGGQGNQPQHF. CDR3 sequence (DNA): TGTGCCAGCAGCGGAGGACAGGGCAATCAGCCCCAGCATTTT. The variable domain in full, completed from reference TRBV28 and TRBJ1-5, reads DVKVTQSSRYLVKRTGEKVFLECVQDMDHENMFWYRQDPGLGLRLIYFSYDVKMKEKGDIPEGYSVSREKKERFSLILESASTNQTSMYLCASSGGQGNQPQHFGDGTRLSIL.